Sequencing of this T cell receptor (beta chain) was carried out in a study of cytomegalovirus exposure and HLA in healthy donors. Study at large: Unique TCRs numbering around 80 million, obtained from HLA-typed donors, made up an early data release.

Overall study results and limits: Common viral pathogens seemed, in a later analysis, to connect with several of the most significant clusters. A few CMV-associated chains were confirmed in vitro to be specific for CMV antigens. Across donors, presence/absence analyses took sequencing depth to be roughly uniform.

The PCR used 60 Vbeta and 13 Jbeta primers. TCRdb keeps only in-frame clones here, not all; method: immunoSEQ multiplex PCR. The table includes roughly 120,000 clones, 81% detected once. This clone occurred a few times. The antigen is undetermined. The CDR3 runs 18 residues. The V end was cut by 0 bases, the J end by 5 bases, with 23 bases between. CDR1 and CDR2 (germline): MGHRA, YSYEKL. The J gene is TRBJ2-7, the V gene TRBV4-1; D may be TRBD2 (7 bases). The clonotype comes from a woman younger than 45 in good health and CMV-seronegative. Specimen: PBMCs. Written as DNA, the CDR3 is TGCGCCAGCAGCCAAGAACGTTCTGGGGGGGGGCGGGACAACGAGCAGTACTTC. Its protein product is CASSQERSGGGRDNEQYF.